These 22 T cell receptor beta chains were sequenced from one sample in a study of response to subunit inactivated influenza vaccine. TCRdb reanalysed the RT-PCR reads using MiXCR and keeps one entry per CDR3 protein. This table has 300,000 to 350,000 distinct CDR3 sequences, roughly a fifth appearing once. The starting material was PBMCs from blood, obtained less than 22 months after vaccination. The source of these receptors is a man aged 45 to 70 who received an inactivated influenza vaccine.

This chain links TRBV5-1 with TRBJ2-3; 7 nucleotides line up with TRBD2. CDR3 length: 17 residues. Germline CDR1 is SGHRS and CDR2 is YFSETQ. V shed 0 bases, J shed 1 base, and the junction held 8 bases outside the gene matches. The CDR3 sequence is CASSLAPAGVGTDTQYF. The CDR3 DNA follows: TGCGCCAGCAGCTTGGCCCCTGCGGGAGTCGGCACAGATACGCAGTATTTT. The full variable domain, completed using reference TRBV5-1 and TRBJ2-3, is KAGVTQTPRYLIKTRGQQVTLSCSPISGHRSVSWYQQTPGQGLQFLFEYFSETQRNKGNFPGRFSGRQFSNSRSEMNVSTLELGDSALYLCASSLAPAGVGTDTQYFGPGTRLTVL.

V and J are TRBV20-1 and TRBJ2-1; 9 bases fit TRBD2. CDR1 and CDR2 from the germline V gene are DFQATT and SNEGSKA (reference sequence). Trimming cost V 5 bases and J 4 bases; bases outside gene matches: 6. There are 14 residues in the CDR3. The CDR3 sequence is CSAPGTSSYNEQFF. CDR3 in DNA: TGCAGTGCTCCCGGGACTAGCAGTTACAATGAGCAGTTCTTC.

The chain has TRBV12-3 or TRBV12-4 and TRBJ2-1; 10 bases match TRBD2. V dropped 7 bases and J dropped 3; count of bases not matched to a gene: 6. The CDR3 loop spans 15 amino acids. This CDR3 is CASTRTSGVYNEQFF. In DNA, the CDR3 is TGTGCCAGCACCCGTACTAGCGGGGTCTACAATGAGCAGTTCTTC.

The DNA of the CDR3 is TGCAGCGTTGCGCAGTCCCTTAACACTGAAGCTTTCTTT. This sequence encodes CSVAQSLNTEAFF. The chain recombines TRBV29-1 with TRBJ1-1; D is undetermined. V lost 4 bases to trimming and J lost 2 bases, with 11 bases between them. CDR1 and CDR2 from the germline V gene are SQVTM and ANQGSEA. The CDR3 is 13 amino acids. The whole variable domain, filled in from reference TRBV29-1 and TRBJ1-1, reads SAVISQKPSRDICQRGTSLTIQCQVDSQVTMMFWYRQQPGQSLTLIATANQGSEATYESGFVIDKFPISRPNLTFSTLTVSNMSPEDSSIYLCSVAQSLNTEAFFGQGTRLTVV.

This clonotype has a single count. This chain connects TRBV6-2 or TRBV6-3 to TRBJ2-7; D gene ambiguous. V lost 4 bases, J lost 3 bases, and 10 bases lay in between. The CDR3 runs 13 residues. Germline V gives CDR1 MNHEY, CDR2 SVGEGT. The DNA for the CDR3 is TGTGCCAGCAGTTTATCTAGGCTCTACGAGCAGTACTTC. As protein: CASSLSRLYEQYF.

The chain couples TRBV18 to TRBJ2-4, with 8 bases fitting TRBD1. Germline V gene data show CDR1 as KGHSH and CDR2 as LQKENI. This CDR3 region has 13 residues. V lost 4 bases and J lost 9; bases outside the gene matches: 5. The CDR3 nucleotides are TGTGCCAGCTCACAAGGGACAGGAAGCATTCAGTACTTC. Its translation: CASSQGTGSIQYF.

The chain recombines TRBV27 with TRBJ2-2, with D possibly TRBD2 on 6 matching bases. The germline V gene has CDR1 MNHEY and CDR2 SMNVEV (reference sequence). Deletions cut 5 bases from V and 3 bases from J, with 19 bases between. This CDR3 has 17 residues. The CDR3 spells CASSPIWGSGYTGELFF. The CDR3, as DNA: TGTGCCAGCAGTCCCATCTGGGGTAGCGGTTACACCGGGGAGCTGTTTTTT.

DNA for the CDR3: TGTGCCAGCAGCTTAGTCAGGGAGAATGAGCAGTTCTTC. This gives the protein CASSLVRENEQFF. The chain recombines TRBV7-9 with TRBJ2-1; D could derive from TRBD1 or TRBD2 (5 bases each). Trimming removed 1 base from V and 7 bases from J, with 8 bases in between. Germline V gene sequence: CDR1 SEHNR, CDR2 FQNEAQ (reference sequence). The CDR3 has 13 residues.

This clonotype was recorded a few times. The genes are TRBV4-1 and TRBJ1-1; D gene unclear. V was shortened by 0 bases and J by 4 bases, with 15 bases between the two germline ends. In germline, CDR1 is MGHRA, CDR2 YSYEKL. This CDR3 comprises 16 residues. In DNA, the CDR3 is TGCGCCAGCAGCCAAGAGGCAGGACTGTTGCGCACTGAAGCTTTCTTT. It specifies CASSQEAGLLRTEAFF.

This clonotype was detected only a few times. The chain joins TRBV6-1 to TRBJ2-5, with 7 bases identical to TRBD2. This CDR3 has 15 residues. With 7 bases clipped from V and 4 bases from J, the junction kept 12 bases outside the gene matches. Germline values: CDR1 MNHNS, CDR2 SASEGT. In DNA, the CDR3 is TGTGCCAGCAACGTCGGCGGGAGAAGTAGAGAGACCCAGTACTTC. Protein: CASNVGGRSRETQYF.

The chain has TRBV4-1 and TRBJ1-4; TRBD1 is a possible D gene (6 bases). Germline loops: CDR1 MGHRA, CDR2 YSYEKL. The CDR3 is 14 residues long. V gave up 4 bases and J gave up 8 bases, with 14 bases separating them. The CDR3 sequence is CASSRTGPGEKLFF. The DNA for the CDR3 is TGCGCCAGCAGCCGTACAGGGCCAGGGGAAAAACTGTTTTTT.

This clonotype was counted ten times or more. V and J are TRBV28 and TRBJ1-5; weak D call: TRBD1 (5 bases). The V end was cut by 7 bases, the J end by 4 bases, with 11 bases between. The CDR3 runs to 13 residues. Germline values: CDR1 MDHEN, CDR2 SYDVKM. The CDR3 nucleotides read TGTGCCAGCATGGGACGGATGAATCAGCCCCAGCATTTT. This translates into CASMGRMNQPQHF.

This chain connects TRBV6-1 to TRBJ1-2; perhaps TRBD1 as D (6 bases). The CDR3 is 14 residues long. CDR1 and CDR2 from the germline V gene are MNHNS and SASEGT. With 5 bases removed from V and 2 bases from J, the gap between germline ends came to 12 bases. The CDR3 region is CASSLLGTNYGYTF. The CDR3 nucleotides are TGTGCCAGCAGTCTCCTAGGGACAAACTATGGCTACACCTTC.

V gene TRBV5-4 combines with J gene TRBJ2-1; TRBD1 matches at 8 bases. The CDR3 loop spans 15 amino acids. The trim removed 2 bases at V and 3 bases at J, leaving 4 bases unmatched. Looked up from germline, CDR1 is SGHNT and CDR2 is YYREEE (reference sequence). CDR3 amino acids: CASSLDRGGYNEQFF. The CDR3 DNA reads TGTGCCAGCAGCTTAGACAGGGGAGGCTACAATGAGCAGTTCTTC.

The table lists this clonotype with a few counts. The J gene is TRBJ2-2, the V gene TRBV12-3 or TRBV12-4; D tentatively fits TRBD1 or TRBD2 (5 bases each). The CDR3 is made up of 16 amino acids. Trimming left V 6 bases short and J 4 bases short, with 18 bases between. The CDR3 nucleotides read TGTGCCAGCAGACGAGGGGTCGGGATAGGCACCGGGGAGCTGTTTTTT. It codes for CASRRGVGIGTGELFF.

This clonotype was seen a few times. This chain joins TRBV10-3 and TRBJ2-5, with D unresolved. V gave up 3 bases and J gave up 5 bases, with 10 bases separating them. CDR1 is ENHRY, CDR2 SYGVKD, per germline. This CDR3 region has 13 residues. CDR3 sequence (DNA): TGTGCCATCAGTGAAGGGATAGGGGAGACCCAGTACTTC. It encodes CAISEGIGETQYF.

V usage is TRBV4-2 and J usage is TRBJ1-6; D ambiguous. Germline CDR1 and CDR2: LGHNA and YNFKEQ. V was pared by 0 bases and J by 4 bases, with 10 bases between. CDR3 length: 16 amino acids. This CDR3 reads CASSQEMLGYNSPLHF. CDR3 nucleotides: TGTGCCAGCAGCCAAGAAATGCTGGGTTATAATTCACCCCTCCACTTT.

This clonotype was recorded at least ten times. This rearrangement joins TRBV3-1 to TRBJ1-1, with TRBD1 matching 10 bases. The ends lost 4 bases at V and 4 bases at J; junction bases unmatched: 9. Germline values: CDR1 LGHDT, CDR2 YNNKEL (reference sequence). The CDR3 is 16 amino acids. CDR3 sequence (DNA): TGTGCCAGCAGCCTCCAACCGGGACAGGGGAGCACTGAAGCTTTCTTT. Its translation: CASSLQPGQGSTEAFF. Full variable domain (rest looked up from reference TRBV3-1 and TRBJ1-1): DTAVSQTPKYLVTQMGNDKSIKCEQNLGHDTMYWYKQDSKKFLKIMFSYNNKELIINETVPNRFSPKSPDKAHLNLHINSLELGDSAVYFCASSLQPGQGSTEAFFGQGTRLTVV.

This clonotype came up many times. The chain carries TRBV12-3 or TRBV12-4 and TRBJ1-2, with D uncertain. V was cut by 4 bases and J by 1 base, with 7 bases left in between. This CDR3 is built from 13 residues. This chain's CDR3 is CASSSRYNYGYTF. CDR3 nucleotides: TGTGCCAGCAGTTCCAGATATAACTATGGCTACACCTTC.

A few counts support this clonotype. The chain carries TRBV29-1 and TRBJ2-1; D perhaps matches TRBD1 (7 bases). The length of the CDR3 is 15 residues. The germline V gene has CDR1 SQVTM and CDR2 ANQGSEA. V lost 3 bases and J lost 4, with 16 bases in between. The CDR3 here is CSVDAGQSYYNEQFF. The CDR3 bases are TGCAGCGTTGACGCGGGACAGAGCTATTACAATGAGCAGTTCTTC.

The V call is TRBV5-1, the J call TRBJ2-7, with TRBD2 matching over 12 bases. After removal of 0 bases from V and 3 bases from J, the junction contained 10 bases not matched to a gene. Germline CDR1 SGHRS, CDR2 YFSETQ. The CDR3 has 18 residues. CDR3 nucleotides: TGCGCCAGCAGCTTGGGGCTAGCGGGAGGGCCAAAGGGCTACGAGCAGTACTTC. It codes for CASSLGLAGGPKGYEQYF.

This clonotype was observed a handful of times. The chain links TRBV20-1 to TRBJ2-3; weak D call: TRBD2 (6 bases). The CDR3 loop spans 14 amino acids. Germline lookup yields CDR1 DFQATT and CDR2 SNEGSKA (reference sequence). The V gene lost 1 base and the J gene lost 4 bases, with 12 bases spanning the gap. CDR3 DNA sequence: TGCAGTGCTAGAGGTTGGGGGGACCCAGATACGCAGTATTTT. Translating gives CSARGWGDPDTQYF.